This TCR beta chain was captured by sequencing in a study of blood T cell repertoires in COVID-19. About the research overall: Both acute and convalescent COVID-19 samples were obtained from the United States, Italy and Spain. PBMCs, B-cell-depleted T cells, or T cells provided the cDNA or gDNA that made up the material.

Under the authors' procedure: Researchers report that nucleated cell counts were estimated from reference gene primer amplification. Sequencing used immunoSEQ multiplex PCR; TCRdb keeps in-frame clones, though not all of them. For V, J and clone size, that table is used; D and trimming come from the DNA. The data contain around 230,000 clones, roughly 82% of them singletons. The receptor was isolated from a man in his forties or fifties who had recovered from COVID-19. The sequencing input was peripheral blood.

DNA of the CDR3: TGTGCTAGTGGCCCGGGACAGACTAATTCACCCCTCCACTTT. As protein: CASGPGQTNSPLHF. The chain links TRBV12-5 to TRBJ1-6; the match to TRBD1 covers 7 bases. Germline V gene data show CDR1 as LGHNT and CDR2 as FRNRAP. Trimming removed 6 bases from V and 6 bases from J; junction bases left unmatched: 5. This CDR3 comprises 14 residues.